Sequencing of this T cell receptor beta chain was carried out in a study of blood T cell repertoires in COVID-19. Across the study: The samples span acute and convalescent COVID-19 from the United States, Italy and Spain.

The CDR3 totals 12 residues. Germline CDR1 is MDHEN and CDR2 is SYDVKM. Trimming took off 10 bases at V and 4 bases at J, with 13 bases between the two ends. The study recruited people aged roughly 18 to 100 years across approximately 25 US areas. Researchers sorted participants into cohorts using their self-reported clinical history. Original data processing: Amplification with reference gene primers provided the estimates of nucleated cell counts. Assay: immunoSEQ multiplex PCR; the TCRdb copy retains only in-frame clones and omits some. V, J and clone size were drawn from that table, and D and trimming were deduced from the DNA. Altogether over 130,000 clones are present, approximately 84% being singletons, with the ten largest covering 3% to 4%.

The rearrangement links TRBV28 to TRBJ1-2; D is ambiguous. The source is a woman aged 45-59 years with acute COVID-19. Sequencing was carried out using PBMCs or T cells enriched from blood (not recorded which). CDR3 protein: CATVLSGYGYTF. The CDR3 DNA follows: TGTGCCACCGTTCTAAGCGGCTATGGCTACACCTTC.